This T cell receptor (beta chain) is from a study of shared clonotypes between healthy human individuals. Study context: Donors were two women and a few men aged 18 to 49.

Every contributor of samples was a Caucasian grown-up residing in Nashville, Tennessee. Each unsorted sample relied on 90 million or so PBMCs as its source of genomic DNA. Trimming took 2 bases from V and 1 from J, leaving 3 bases between them. This CDR3 has 13 residues. CDR1 and CDR2 (germline): SQVTM, ANQGSEA. Using immunoSEQ multiplex PCR, the repertoire was profiled, and TCRdb retains in-frame clones only, with some absent. Of about 450,000 clones listed, 70% to 85% were seen once; the top ten hold more than 10%. This receptor was taken from a woman aged 40 to 50 in good health. Some clones in this sample may be carry-over from other donors' samples. The sample consisted of PBMCs. This chain connects TRBV29-1 to TRBJ2-6; no clear D. For the CDR3, the DNA is TGCAGCGTTGAACAGTCTGGGGCCAACGTCCTGACTTTC. This translates into CSVEQSGANVLTF.